These 18 T cell receptor beta chains originate from one sample sequenced in a study of CD8 T cells in ankylosing spondylitis. Notes on the study in general: Ankylosing spondylitis blood seemed to carry a telltale TCR beta motif made of about 8 highly homologous variants.

TCRdb reprocessed the 5' RACE reads via MiXCR and lists one record per CDR3 protein. The repertoire consists of about 750,000 distinct CDR3 sequences, with under 20% occurring once and the leading ten covering 15% to 20%. Their antigens are not known. The sample comprised blood, either unsorted or a sorted T cell fraction (not recorded which). The source of these receptors is a male donor with ankylosing spondylitis.

This sequence joins TRBV15 and TRBJ1-1, with TRBD1 matching over 8 bases. Losses at the gene ends were 3 bases for V and 4 bases for J; bases not matched to a gene: 4. The CDR3 contains 14 residues. The germline V gene has CDR1 LNHNV and CDR2 YYDKDF (reference sequence). The CDR3 is CATSSRTGPTEAFF. DNA for the CDR3: TGTGCCACCAGCAGCCGGACAGGGCCCACTGAAGCTTTCTTT.

The rearrangement joins TRBV2 to TRBJ1-1, with D unclear. CDR1 is SNHLY, CDR2 FYNNEI, per germline. The CDR3 covers 15 residues. V was pared by 6 bases and J by 0 bases, with 14 bases between. CDR3 DNA sequence: TGTGCCAGCAGGCCCATGGGATTGGTGAACACTGAAGCTTTCTTT. Amino acid sequence: CASRPMGLVNTEAFF.

CDR3 loop: CASREYQETQYF. CDR3 nucleotide sequence: TGTGCCAGCAGGGAGTACCAAGAGACCCAGTACTTC. The J gene is TRBJ2-5, the V gene TRBV2; D not certain. CDR1 and CDR2 from the germline V gene are SNHLY and FYNNEI. Trimming removed 6 bases from V and 0 bases from J, with 5 bases in between. CDR3 length equals 12 residues.

Only one count was recorded for this clonotype. The V gene is TRBV10-1, the J gene TRBJ1-5; D unresolved. Germline V lookup: CDR1 WNHNN, CDR2 SYGVQD (reference sequence). V was shortened by 4 bases and J by 1 base, with 8 bases between the two germline ends. The CDR3 has 14 amino acids. CDR3 protein: CASSAEDSNQPQHF. CDR3 bases: TGCGCCAGCAGTGCTGAAGACAGCAATCAGCCCCAGCATTTT.

The rearrangement joins TRBV5-1 to TRBJ2-5; TRBD2 aligns across 11 bases. The CDR3 length is 16 residues. V shed 5 bases, J shed 1 base, and the junction held 7 bases outside the gene matches. Germline V gene sequence: CDR1 SGHRS, CDR2 YFSETQ. Here the CDR3 reads CASSPLAGGLQETQYF. The CDR3 coding sequence is TGCGCCAGCAGTCCTCTAGCGGGGGGACTCCAAGAGACCCAGTACTTC.

The chain employs TRBV12-3 or TRBV12-4 and TRBJ1-5; TRBD1 is a possible D gene (5 bases). V lost 6 bases and J lost 9, with 15 bases in between. The CDR3 has 13 amino acids. DNA of the CDR3: TGTGCCAGCAGCCCAAGAGGCGGGGGGCCCCAGCATTTT. Protein sequence: CASSPRGGGPQHF.

This clonotype has only a few counts. The chain couples TRBV5-1 to TRBJ1-4; the match to TRBD1 covers 7 bases. Germline V gives CDR1 SGHRS, CDR2 YFSETQ. The CDR3 length is 15 residues. The trim removed 4 bases at V and 5 bases at J, leaving 8 bases unmatched. The CDR3: CASSPPGQKNEKLFF. CDR3 coding DNA: TGCGCCAGCAGCCCGCCGGGACAGAAAAATGAAAAACTGTTTTTT. Drawing the rest from reference TRBV5-1 and TRBJ1-4, the complete variable domain is KAGVTQTPRYLIKTRGQQVTLSCSPISGHRSVSWYQQTPGQGLQFLFEYFSETQRNKGNFPGRFSGRQFSNSRSEMNVSTLELGDSALYLCASSPPGQKNEKLFFGSGTQLSVL.

This clonotype was counted a few times. The chain is built from TRBV5-5 and TRBJ2-5; 10 nucleotides align to TRBD2. J was trimmed by 2 bases and V by 6 bases; bases with no gene match: 10. Germline V lookup: CDR1 SGHKS, CDR2 YYEKEE (reference sequence). This CDR3 region has 16 residues. CDR3 residues: CASKGGSGGNQETQYF. CDR3 DNA sequence: TGTGCCAGCAAAGGAGGTAGCGGGGGGAATCAAGAGACCCAGTACTTC.

This clonotype was found a few times. V and J are TRBV7-9 and TRBJ2-5; D is unclear. The CDR3 covers 13 residues. Per germline, CDR1 SEHNR and CDR2 FQNEAQ (reference sequence). The ends were cut back, 7 bases at V and 1 base at J, with 10 bases in the middle. As DNA, the CDR3 is TGTGCCAGCACGTTAGATACCCAAGAGACCCAGTACTTC. Encoded protein: CASTLDTQETQYF. The variable domain in full, with the rest retrieved from reference TRBV7-9 and TRBJ2-5, is DTGVSQNPRHKITKRGQNVTFRCDPISEHNRLYWYRQTLGQGPEFLTYFQNEAQLEKSRLLSDRFSAERPKGSFSTLEIQRTEQGDSAMYLCASTLDTQETQYFGPGTRLLVL.

This clonotype was recorded a few times. The gene calls are TRBV6-1 and TRBJ1-2, with 7 bases that match TRBD1. CDR1 and CDR2 from the germline V gene are MNHNS and SASEGT. The V segment lost 4 bases and the J segment 4 bases; nucleotides outside the gene matches: 3. This CDR3 is 13 amino acids long. CDR3 residues: CASSGAGGYGYTF. In DNA form, the CDR3 reads TGTGCCAGCAGTGGGGCAGGGGGCTATGGCTACACCTTC.

The rearrangement joins TRBV4-2 to TRBJ2-7; D is unclear. Germline lookup yields CDR1 LGHNA and CDR2 YNFKEQ. There are 17 residues in the CDR3. The germline V and J ends were trimmed by 1 base and 1 base, with 17 bases remaining between them. The CDR3 loop reads CASSQASPSQVSYEQYF. For the CDR3, the DNA is TGTGCCAGCAGCCAAGCATCCCCCAGTCAGGTGTCCTACGAGCAGTACTTC.

This clonotype was detected ten times or more. This chain uses TRBV4-1 with TRBJ2-2; 10 bases map to TRBD2. The CDR3 contains 16 residues. Losses at the gene ends were 8 bases for V and 7 bases for J; bases not matched to a gene: 13. CDR1 and CDR2 (germline): MGHRA, YSYEKL. CDR3 sequence: CASRISGRASGGELFF. Here the CDR3 DNA reads TGCGCCAGCCGGATAAGCGGGAGGGCCTCAGGCGGGGAGCTGTTTTTT.

The rearrangement uses TRBV28 and TRBJ1-6, with TRBD1 as a possible D gene (6 bases). Between the trimmed V and J ends, which lost 2 bases and 9 bases, there was a span of 11 bases. From germline, CDR1 is MDHEN and CDR2 SYDVKM. The CDR3 is made up of 14 amino acids. The CDR3 nucleotides read TGTGCCAGCAGTTTACCCACCAGGGGTTCACCCCTCCACTTT. Residues: CASSLPTRGSPLHF.

This clonotype occurred a few times. J is TRBJ2-1 and V is TRBV30, with 8 nucleotides matching TRBD2. CDR3 length: 16 amino acids. V was pared by 0 bases and J by 4 bases, with 8 bases of the junction left unmatched. Germline V lookup: CDR1 GTSNPN, CDR2 SVGIG (reference sequence). CDR3 region: CAWSVSRTSSYNEQFF. For the CDR3, the DNA is TGTGCCTGGAGTGTAAGTCGGACTAGCTCTTACAATGAGCAGTTCTTC.

This clonotype was counted many times. The chain employs TRBV6-5 and TRBJ2-3; D may be TRBD2 (5 bases). V dropped 2 bases and J dropped 3 bases, with 6 bases sitting between them. Germline V gene data show CDR1 as MNHEY and CDR2 as SVGAGI. This CDR3 has 13 amino acids. CDR3: CASSYRETDTQYF. CDR3 nucleotide sequence: TGTGCCAGCAGTTACAGGGAGACAGATACGCAGTATTTT.

V and J are TRBV20-1 and TRBJ2-2; 9 bases agree with TRBD2. Looked up from germline, CDR1 is DFQATT and CDR2 is SNEGSKA (reference sequence). CDR3 length: 13 amino acids. V dropped 2 bases and J dropped 5; count of bases not matched to a gene: 0. The chain's CDR3 is CSARLAGTGELFF. CDR3 sequence (DNA): TGCAGTGCTAGACTAGCGGGAACCGGGGAGCTGTTTTTT.

This clonotype was seen a few times. This chain connects TRBV7-9 to TRBJ2-1; D not certain. Trimming removed 3 bases from V and 8 bases from J, with 5 bases in between. There are 11 residues in the CDR3. Per germline, CDR1 SEHNR and CDR2 FQNEAQ (reference sequence). CDR3 amino acids: CASSFVDEQFF. The CDR3, as DNA: TGTGCCAGCAGCTTCGTGGATGAGCAGTTCTTC.

Here the CDR3 DNA reads TGCAGTGCCCAGGAGAGTGGCGTGGGACTAGCGGCAGATACGCAGTATTTT. Amino acid sequence: CSAQESGVGLAADTQYF. This chain uses TRBV20-1 with TRBJ2-3, with 11 bases aligning to TRBD2. This CDR3 has 17 residues. The V segment lost 6 bases and the J segment 4 bases; nucleotides outside the gene matches: 15. The V gene's germline CDR1 is DFQATT and CDR2 SNEGSKA (reference sequence).